This T cell receptor beta chain was identified during a study of blood T cell repertoires in COVID-19 (dated by TCRdb to about 2020). Turning to the overall study: Samples from collaborators originated in the United States, Italy and Spain and spanned both the acute and convalescent phases of COVID-19. The material from the prospective study consisted of cDNA or gDNA derived from T cells, B-cell-depleted T cells, or PBMCs. Deeply sampled blood TCRbeta repertoires from subjects exposed to, actively infected with, or recovered from COVID-19 were included in the dataset. The repertoires were made available in a free public database intended to serve as a resource for research on the immune response to SARS-CoV-2. Samples came from the ongoing ImmuneRACE study (first 160 participants) plus 1,254 subjects from 6 global collaborators. A de-identified subject ID, COVID-19 status, age in years and sex were almost always included in the sample metadata. Where available, HLA class I and class II types were obtained from metadata supplied by the sample provider rather than from assay-based typing.

TCRbeta CDR3 regions were amplified from genomic DNA by means of the immunoSEQ Assay, a bias-controlled multiplex PCR. Per the source publication's procedure: Within the assay, amplification of reference gene primers was used to estimate how many nucleated cells each sample contained. Sequence reads were collapsed and filtered to measure the absolute abundance of every unique TCRbeta CDR3 rearrangement. For each sample, productive Simpson clonality was calculated by taking the square root of Simpson's diversity index across productive rearrangements. This is the immuneACCESS table as TCRdb keeps it, with only in-frame sequences that have V and J called. A part of the clones is gone; compared with another copy, unresolved V genes explain less than half, and the rest is unexplained. V, J and clone size derive from that table, while D and trimming were established from the DNA sequence. The sample profile shows around 250,000 clones; over 75% of them were found once. The ten largest clones capture 1.5% to 2% of the sample.

The investigation overall reported the following: Clinical and demographic metadata were provided uncurated, with the amount varying by source and participant.

For this clone: Its specific antigen is unknown. The sample holds no much larger clone one base away, and base qualities are not on file.

Participants in the prospective study were enrolled through a virtual design, were aged 18 to 89 years, and lived in 24 United States geographic areas. In the prospective study, participants were assigned to cohorts based on the clinical history participants reported in a screening survey and a study questionnaire. Recovered participants in ImmuneRACE Cohort 3 were defined as having two consecutive negative NP/OP PCR tests, clearance from a healthcare professional, or resolution of symptoms. In the prospective study, mobile phlebotomists collected whole blood, serum and a nasopharyngeal or oropharyngeal swab from each participant. Additional blood draws and questionnaires over an approximately 2-month period could optionally be provided by prospective study participants. Before DNA extraction, blood samples from the prospective study were shipped at room temperature or frozen. The origin of this receptor is a woman aged 50 to 65 who had recovered from COVID-19. Sample: PBMCs or T cells enriched from blood (not recorded which).

The DNA reads as follows: TGTGCCAGCAGCACAGGGAGCGAGCAGTTCTTC. It translates as CASSTGSEQFF. The chain employs TRBV2 and TRBJ2-1; the D gene is perhaps TRBD1, from 6 matching bases. V loses 6 bases, J loses 10 bases, and the germline ends lie 10 bases apart. As encoded in the germline V gene, CDR1 is SNHLY while CDR2 is FYNNEI. The CDR3 spans 11 residues, from the cysteine through the phenylalanine. CDR3 DNA only is kept here, 33 bases in frame from base 1.